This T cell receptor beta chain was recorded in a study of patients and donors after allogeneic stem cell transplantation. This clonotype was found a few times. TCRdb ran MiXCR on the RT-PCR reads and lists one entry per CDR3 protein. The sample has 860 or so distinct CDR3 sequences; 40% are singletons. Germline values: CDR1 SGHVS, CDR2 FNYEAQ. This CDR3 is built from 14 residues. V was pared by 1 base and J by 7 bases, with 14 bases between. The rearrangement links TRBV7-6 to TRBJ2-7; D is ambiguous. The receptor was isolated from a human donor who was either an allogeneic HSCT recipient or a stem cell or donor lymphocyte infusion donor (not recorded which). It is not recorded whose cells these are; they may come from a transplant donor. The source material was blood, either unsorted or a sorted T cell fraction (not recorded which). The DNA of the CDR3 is TGTGCCAGCAGCTTAGATAACGGGCCCAGGGAGCAGTACTTC. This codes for CASSLDNGPREQYF.